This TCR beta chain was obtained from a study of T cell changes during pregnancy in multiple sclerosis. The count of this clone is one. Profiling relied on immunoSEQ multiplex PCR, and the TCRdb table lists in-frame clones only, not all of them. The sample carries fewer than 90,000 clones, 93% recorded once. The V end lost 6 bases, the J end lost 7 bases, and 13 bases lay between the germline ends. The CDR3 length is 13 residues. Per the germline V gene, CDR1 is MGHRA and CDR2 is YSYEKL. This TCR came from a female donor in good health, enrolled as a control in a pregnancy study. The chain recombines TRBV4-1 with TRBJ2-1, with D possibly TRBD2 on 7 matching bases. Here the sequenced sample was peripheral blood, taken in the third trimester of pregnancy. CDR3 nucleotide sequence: TGCGCCAGCAGACAGGGCGGGAGAAATGAGCAGTTCTTC. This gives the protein CASRQGGRNEQFF.